This T cell receptor beta chain originates from a study of blood T cell repertoires in COVID-19. Germline lookup yields CDR1 SGHAT and CDR2 FQNNGV. Germline trimming cut 1 base from V and 0 bases from J; bases unmatched to any gene: 4. This CDR3 region has 18 residues. Generated by immunoSEQ multiplex PCR, the TCRdb table keeps only in-frame clones and is missing some. The sample lists about 59,000 clones; 85% were seen once. The chain employs TRBV11-2 and TRBJ2-3, with TRBD2 matching over 13 bases. This receptor was taken from a human donor in a cohort sampled during active COVID-19. What was sequenced was peripheral blood. The CDR3 DNA reads TGTGCCAGCAGCTTAGTACTAGCGGGGGGGACTAGCACAGATACGCAGTATTTT. Translation gives CASSLVLAGGTSTDTQYF.